Below are 2 T cell receptor beta chains sequenced from a single sample in a study of shared clonotypes between healthy human individuals. Method: immunoSEQ multiplex PCR; TCRdb's copy keeps in-frame clones and lacks some. Among about 1.5 million clones listed, 95% to 99% were seen once. The sequenced sample consisted of naive CD4+ T cells sorted from blood. Noted subset: CD45RA+ positively selected. The receptors shown here come from a man aged 25 to 40 in good health.

V gene TRBV7-8 combines with J gene TRBJ2-3, with D tentatively TRBD1 or TRBD2 (6 bases each). Trimming removed 5 bases at V and 0 bases at J, with 18 bases between. This CDR3 spans 17 amino acids. CDR1 and CDR2 from the germline V gene are SGHVS and FQNEAQ. CDR3 region: CASSVRRGTSSTDTQYF. The CDR3, as DNA: TGTGCCAGCAGCGTTAGGAGGGGGACCTCTAGCACAGATACGCAGTATTTT.

The chain employs TRBV4-3 and TRBJ1-5; D remains unclear. From germline, CDR1 is LGHNA and CDR2 YSLEER. The CDR3 runs 14 residues. Trimming shortened V by 1 base and J by 6 bases, and 10 bases separated the two germline ends. The CDR3 nucleotides are TGCGCCAGCAGCCAAGGAAGACGGATTCAGCCCCAGCATTTT. Translated, it gives CASSQGRRIQPQHF.